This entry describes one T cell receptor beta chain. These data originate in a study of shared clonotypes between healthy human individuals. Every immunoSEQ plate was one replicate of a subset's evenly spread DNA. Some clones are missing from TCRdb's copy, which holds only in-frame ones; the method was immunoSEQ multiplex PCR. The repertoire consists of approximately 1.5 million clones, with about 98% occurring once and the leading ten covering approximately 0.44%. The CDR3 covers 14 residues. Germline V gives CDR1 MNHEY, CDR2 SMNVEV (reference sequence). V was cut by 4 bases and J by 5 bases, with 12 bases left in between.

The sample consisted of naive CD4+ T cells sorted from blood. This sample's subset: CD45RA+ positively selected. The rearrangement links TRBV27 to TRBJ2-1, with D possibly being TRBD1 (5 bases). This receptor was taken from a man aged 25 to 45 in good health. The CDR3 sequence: CASSSNRWNNEQFF. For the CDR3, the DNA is TGTGCCAGCAGTTCGAACAGGTGGAACAATGAGCAGTTCTTC.